Listed below are T cell receptor beta chains from one sample, sequenced in a study of T cell repertoires in cytomegalovirus infection. TCRdb analysed the reads with MiXCR anew, one entry per CDR3 protein. Among more than 200,000 distinct CDR3 sequences listed, approximately 9% were seen once. The sequencing sample was made of PBMCs. Source of these receptors: a human donor in good health (CMV status not recorded). Some clones in this sample may be carry-over from other donors' samples. CDR3s include the opening cysteine and the closing phenylalanine or tryptophan. The order of the fields is J gene, clone size, D gene, V gene, CDR3 protein, CDR3 DNA. D genes are given only for firm matches. A clone size is listed for some rows: how often the clone was seen (once, few, many), or a class if it is expanded.

J: TRBJ1-1
size: many
D: -
V: TRBV28
CDR3: CASSLPRTEAFF
DNA: TGTGCCAGCAGTCTCCCTCGCACTGAAGCTTTCTTT

J: TRBJ2-1
size: many
D: -
V: TRBV7-2
CDR3: CASRQFKEQFF
DNA: TGTGCCAGCAGACAGTTCAAAGAGCAGTTCTTC

J: TRBJ2-7
size: many
D: -
V: TRBV7-2
CDR3: CASSSNRDNTYEQYF
DNA: TGTGCCAGCAGCTCGAACCGGGACAACACCTACGAGCAGTACTTC

J: TRBJ2-3
size: many
D: -
V: TRBV28
CDR3: CASSLPKSDTQYF
DNA: TGTGCCAGCAGTCTCCCCAAGTCAGATACGCAGTATTTT

J: TRBJ1-6
size: many
D: TRBD1
V: TRBV7-8
CDR3: CASSLHGTANSPLHF
DNA: TGTGCCAGCAGCTTGCACGGGACAGCGAATTCACCCCTCCACTTT

J: TRBJ1-2
size: many
D: -
V: TRBV20-1
CDR3: CSAPRQVVKDGYTF
DNA: TGCAGTGCTCCAAGACAGGTAGTTAAAGATGGCTACACCTTC

J: TRBJ2-1
size: many
D: -
V: TRBV7-2
CDR3: CANSLAISKNEQFF
DNA: TGTGCCAACAGCTTGGCTATTAGTAAGAATGAGCAGTTCTTC

J: TRBJ2-1
size: -
D: -
V: TRBV28
CDR3: CASSPVGRRDNEQFF
DNA: TGTGCCAGCAGCCCGGTGGGCAGAAGGGACAATGAGCAGTTCTTC

J: TRBJ1-4
size: many
D: -
V: TRBV7-2
CDR3: CASSLKPRLATNEKLFF
DNA: TGTGCCAGCAGCTTAAAACCTAGATTGGCAACTAATGAAAAACTGTTTTTT

J: TRBJ2-5
size: many
D: TRBD2
V: TRBV6-2/TRBV6-3
CDR3: CASSYRSGETQYF
DNA: TGTGCCAGCAGTTACCGTAGCGGGGAGACCCAGTACTTC

J: TRBJ2-7
size: few
D: -
V: TRBV12-3/TRBV12-4
CDR3: CASSLGVKSYEQYF
DNA: TGTGCCAGCAGTTTGGGGGTAAAGTCCTACGAGCAGTACTTC

J: TRBJ1-2
size: many
D: -
V: TRBV12-3/TRBV12-4
CDR3: CASSFRGDYGYTF
DNA: TGTGCCAGCAGTTTCCGCGGGGATTATGGCTACACCTTC

J: TRBJ1-4
size: many
D: -
V: TRBV20-1
CDR3: CSARDEGGDEKLFF
DNA: TGCAGTGCTAGAGATGAGGGTGGGGACGAAAAACTGTTTTTT

J: TRBJ1-2
size: -
D: -
V: TRBV20-1
CDR3: CSASGEGPNYGYTF
DNA: TGCAGTGCTAGTGGCGAGGGGCCCAACTATGGCTACACCTTC

J: TRBJ2-7
size: many
D: -
V: TRBV10-3
CDR3: CAITQGEPNYYEQYF
DNA: TGTGCCATCACCCAGGGTGAGCCAAACTACTACGAGCAGTACTTC

J: TRBJ2-1
size: many
D: -
V: TRBV20-1
CDR3: CSAREGAVSEQFF
DNA: TGCAGTGCTAGAGAGGGGGCAGTGAGTGAGCAGTTCTTC

J: TRBJ2-7
size: many
D: -
V: TRBV6-2/TRBV6-3
CDR3: CASSPPGATVYEQYF
DNA: TGTGCCAGCAGTCCCCCCGGGGCGACCGTTTACGAGCAGTACTTC

J: TRBJ2-3
size: -
D: -
V: TRBV7-8
CDR3: CASSLFLVASTDTQYF
DNA: TGTGCCAGCAGCCTCTTTCTAGTAGCCTCCACAGATACGCAGTATTTT

J: TRBJ2-7
size: -
D: TRBD2
V: TRBV7-2
CDR3: CASSFGLAGGGSYEQYF
DNA: TGTGCCAGCAGCTTTGGACTAGCGGGGGGGGGGTCCTACGAGCAGTACTTC

J: TRBJ2-3
size: many
D: -
V: TRBV12-3/TRBV12-4
CDR3: CASSLSGTDTQYF
DNA: TGTGCCAGCAGTTTAAGCGGCACAGATACGCAGTATTTT

J: TRBJ2-2
size: many
D: TRBD1
V: TRBV11-3
CDR3: CASSLDDRATGELFF
DNA: TGTGCCAGCAGCCTCGACGACAGGGCCACCGGGGAGCTGTTTTTT

J: TRBJ2-2
size: many
D: TRBD2
V: TRBV5-3
CDR3: CASSLELASTGELFF
DNA: TGTGCCAGCAGCCTGGAACTAGCGAGCACCGGGGAGCTGTTTTTT

J: TRBJ2-2
size: few
D: TRBD2
V: TRBV7-2
CDR3: CASSLDPALAGTGELFF
DNA: TGTGCCAGCAGCTTAGATCCCGCACTAGCGGGCACCGGGGAGCTGTTTTTT

J: TRBJ1-6
size: many
D: -
V: TRBV7-2
CDR3: CASSLGLDNSPLHF
DNA: TGTGCCAGCAGCTTAGGGCTGGATAATTCACCCCTCCACTTT

J: TRBJ2-1
size: many
D: TRBD2
V: TRBV7-2
CDR3: CASSRTSGGGYEQFF
DNA: TGTGCCAGCAGCCGAACTAGCGGGGGCGGTTATGAGCAGTTCTTC

J: TRBJ2-3
size: -
D: TRBD2
V: TRBV7-6
CDR3: CASSRASGMGDTQYF
DNA: TGTGCCAGCAGCAGGGCTAGCGGGATGGGGGATACGCAGTATTTT

J: TRBJ2-7
size: few
D: TRBD1
V: TRBV29-1
CDR3: CSAGTGGEQYF
DNA: TGCAGCGCAGGGACAGGCGGCGAGCAGTACTTC

J: TRBJ2-1
size: few
D: TRBD1
V: TRBV12-3/TRBV12-4
CDR3: CASSLGQGALNEQFF
DNA: TGTGCCAGCAGTTTAGGGCAGGGGGCGCTTAATGAGCAGTTCTTC

J: TRBJ1-2
size: many
D: TRBD1
V: TRBV5-1
CDR3: CASSSQGIQPYGYTF
DNA: TGCGCCAGCAGCTCACAGGGGATACAACCTTATGGCTACACCTTC

J: TRBJ2-1
size: few
D: -
V: TRBV25-1
CDR3: CASSESWEQFF
DNA: TGTGCCAGCAGTGAAAGTTGGGAGCAGTTCTTC

J: TRBJ2-1
size: many
D: -
V: TRBV20-1
CDR3: CSARGQRGNYNEQFF
DNA: TGCAGTGCTAGAGGCCAGAGGGGGAATTACAATGAGCAGTTCTTC

J: TRBJ2-7
size: many
D: -
V: TRBV7-9
CDR3: CASSLVQGSPYEQYF
DNA: TGTGCCAGCAGCTTAGTTCAGGGGTCCCCCTACGAGCAGTACTTC

J: TRBJ2-7
size: many
D: -
V: TRBV11-2
CDR3: CASSPRRDAYEQYF
DNA: TGTGCCAGCAGCCCCCGTCGGGACGCCTACGAGCAGTACTTC

J: TRBJ2-7
size: many
D: TRBD1
V: TRBV7-2
CDR3: CASSLEWTGANYEQYF
DNA: TGTGCCAGCAGCTTAGAGTGGACAGGGGCCAATTACGAGCAGTACTTC

J: TRBJ1-1
size: few
D: TRBD1
V: TRBV19
CDR3: CASSIDDRGFGAFF
DNA: TGTGCCAGTAGTATAGATGACAGGGGTTTTGGCGCTTTCTTT

J: TRBJ2-6
size: many
D: -
V: TRBV7-2
CDR3: CASSTSTGSGANVLTF
DNA: TGTGCCAGCAGCACTTCGACAGGCTCTGGGGCCAACGTCCTGACTTTC

J: TRBJ1-5
size: -
D: -
V: TRBV19
CDR3: CASSIVGAGQPQHF
DNA: TGTGCCAGTAGTATAGTCGGAGCTGGGCAGCCCCAGCATTTT

J: TRBJ2-5
size: many
D: TRBD1
V: TRBV11-2
CDR3: CASSLPGTGRETQYF
DNA: TGTGCCAGCAGCTTACCCGGGACAGGGAGAGAGACCCAGTACTTC

J: TRBJ2-1
size: -
D: TRBD2
V: TRBV20-1
CDR3: CSARDLSGTSGVRSGNEQFF
DNA: TGCAGTGCTAGAGATTTGAGCGGGACTAGCGGGGTCCGTTCGGGCAATGAGCAGTTCTTC

J: TRBJ1-5
size: many
D: -
V: TRBV9
CDR3: CASSVDSGGNQPQHF
DNA: TGTGCCAGCAGCGTAGACTCGGGGGGCAATCAGCCCCAGCATTTT

J: TRBJ1-3
size: many
D: TRBD1
V: TRBV5-6
CDR3: CASSLRTGGNTIYF
DNA: TGTGCCAGCAGCTTGCGGACAGGGGGAAACACCATATATTTT

J: TRBJ2-1
size: many
D: -
V: TRBV19
CDR3: CASSPRMGEQFF
DNA: TGTGCCAGTAGCCCGCGAATGGGTGAGCAGTTCTTC

J: TRBJ2-5
size: -
D: TRBD1
V: TRBV7-2
CDR3: CASSLTGMETQYF
DNA: TGTGCCAGCAGCTTGACAGGGATGGAGACCCAGTACTTC

J: TRBJ1-1
size: many
D: -
V: TRBV9
CDR3: CASSPKGMNTEAFF
DNA: TGTGCCAGCAGCCCCAAGGGGATGAACACTGAAGCTTTCTTT

J: TRBJ2-1
size: many
D: -
V: TRBV7-2
CDR3: CASAHGGEQFF
DNA: TGTGCCAGCGCACATGGGGGTGAGCAGTTCTTC

J: TRBJ1-2
size: few
D: -
V: TRBV6-2/TRBV6-3
CDR3: CASSYSGPTNYGYTF
DNA: TGTGCCAGCAGTTACTCGGGACCGACGAACTATGGCTACACCTTC

J: TRBJ1-1
size: many
D: TRBD1
V: TRBV28
CDR3: CASSPSQTGGTEAFF
DNA: TGTGCCAGCAGTCCGTCCCAGACAGGGGGCACTGAAGCTTTCTTT

J: TRBJ2-5
size: -
D: TRBD1
V: TRBV24-1
CDR3: CATSGKGATQETQYF
DNA: TGTGCCACCAGTGGGAAGGGGGCGACCCAAGAGACCCAGTACTTC

J: TRBJ1-2
size: many
D: -
V: TRBV7-2
CDR3: CASSLVINRSGYTF
DNA: TGTGCCAGCAGCTTAGTTATCAACAGGAGTGGCTACACCTTC

J: TRBJ2-7
size: many
D: -
V: TRBV7-2
CDR3: CASSFQYGEQYF
DNA: TGTGCCAGCAGCTTCCAGTACGGCGAGCAGTACTTC

J: TRBJ1-4
size: -
D: TRBD1
V: TRBV4-3
CDR3: CASSRRQGMANEKLFF
DNA: TGCGCCAGCAGCCGACGACAGGGCATGGCTAATGAAAAACTGTTTTTT

J: TRBJ2-5
size: many
D: -
V: TRBV10-2
CDR3: CASSELSGRETQYF
DNA: TGCGCCAGCAGTGAGTTGTCGGGAAGAGAGACCCAGTACTTC

J: TRBJ2-7
size: many
D: TRBD2
V: TRBV7-2
CDR3: CASSLGPSGTRSYEQYF
DNA: TGTGCCAGCAGCTTAGGCCCTAGCGGAACCCGCTCCTACGAGCAGTACTTC

J: TRBJ2-1
size: many
D: -
V: TRBV2
CDR3: CASSVTVDEQFF
DNA: TGTGCCAGCAGCGTGACGGTAGATGAGCAGTTCTTC

J: TRBJ1-5
size: -
D: -
V: TRBV12-3/TRBV12-4
CDR3: CASSLRAGMDQPQHF
DNA: TGTGCCAGCAGTTTACGGGCAGGTATGGATCAGCCCCAGCATTTT

J: TRBJ2-1
size: few
D: TRBD2
V: TRBV12-3/TRBV12-4
CDR3: CASRGLAGGFLNEQFF
DNA: TGTGCCAGCAGGGGGTTAGCGGGAGGATTCCTCAATGAGCAGTTCTTC

J: TRBJ2-2
size: many
D: TRBD1
V: TRBV7-3
CDR3: CASSTQGQLRFANTGELFF
DNA: TGTGCCAGCAGTACTCAGGGACAGCTTAGATTCGCGAACACCGGGGAGCTGTTTTTT

J: TRBJ1-2
size: many
D: TRBD1
V: TRBV24-1
CDR3: CATSERDRVGGYTF
DNA: TGTGCCACCAGTGAACGGGACAGGGTGGGTGGCTACACCTTC

J: TRBJ2-1
size: many
D: TRBD2
V: TRBV7-2
CDR3: CASSLGWSSGLYNEQFF
DNA: TGTGCCAGCAGCTTAGGTTGGTCTAGCGGTCTCTACAATGAGCAGTTCTTC